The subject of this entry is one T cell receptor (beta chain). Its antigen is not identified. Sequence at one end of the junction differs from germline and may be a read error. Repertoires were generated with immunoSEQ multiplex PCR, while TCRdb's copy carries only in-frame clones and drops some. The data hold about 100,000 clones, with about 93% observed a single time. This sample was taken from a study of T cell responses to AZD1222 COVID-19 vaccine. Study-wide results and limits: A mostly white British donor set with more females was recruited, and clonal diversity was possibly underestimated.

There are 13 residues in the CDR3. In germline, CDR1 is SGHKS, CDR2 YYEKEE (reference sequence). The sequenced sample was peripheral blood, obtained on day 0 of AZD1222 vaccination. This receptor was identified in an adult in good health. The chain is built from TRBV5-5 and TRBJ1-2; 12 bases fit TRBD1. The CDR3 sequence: CASSLGDRGRRNF. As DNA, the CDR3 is TGTGCCAGCAGCTTGGGGGACAGGGGGCGACGGAACTTC. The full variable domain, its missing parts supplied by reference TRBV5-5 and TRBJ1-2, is DAGVTQSPTHLIKTRGQQVTLRCSPISGHKSVSWYQQVLGQGPQFIFQYYEKEERGRGNFPDRFSARQFPNYSSELNVNALLLGDSALYLCASSLGDRGRRNFGSGTRLTVV.